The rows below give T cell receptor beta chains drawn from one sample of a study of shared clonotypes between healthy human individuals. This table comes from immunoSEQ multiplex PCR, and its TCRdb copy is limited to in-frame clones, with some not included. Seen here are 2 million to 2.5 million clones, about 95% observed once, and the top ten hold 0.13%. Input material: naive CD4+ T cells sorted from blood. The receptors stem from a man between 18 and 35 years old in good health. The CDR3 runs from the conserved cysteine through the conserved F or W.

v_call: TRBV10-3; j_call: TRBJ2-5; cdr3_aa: CAISEMRETQYF
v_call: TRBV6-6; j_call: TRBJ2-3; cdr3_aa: CASSGQGIDTQYF
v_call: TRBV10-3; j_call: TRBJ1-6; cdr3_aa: CAVRQGENSPLHF
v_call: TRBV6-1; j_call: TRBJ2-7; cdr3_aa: CASTSETGGFYEQYF
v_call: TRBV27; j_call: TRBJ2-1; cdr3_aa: CASSFANEQFF
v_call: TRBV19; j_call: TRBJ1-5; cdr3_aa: CASSMTQMGYQPQHF
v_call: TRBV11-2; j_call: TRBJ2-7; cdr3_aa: CASSLSPIWGDEQYF
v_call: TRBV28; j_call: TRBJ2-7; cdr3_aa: CASSLVGAGEGEQYF
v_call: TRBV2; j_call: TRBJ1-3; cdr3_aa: CASSEIRSGNTIYF
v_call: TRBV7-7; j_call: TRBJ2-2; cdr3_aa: CASSLSPGELFF
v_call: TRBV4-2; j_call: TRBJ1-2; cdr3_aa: CASSQDLGASYGYTF
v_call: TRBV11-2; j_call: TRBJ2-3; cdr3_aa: CASSFPSGRAESGDTQYF
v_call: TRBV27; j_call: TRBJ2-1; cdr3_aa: CASSLRSAYNEQFF
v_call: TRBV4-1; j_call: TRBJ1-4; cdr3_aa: CASSQVGLIAEKLFF
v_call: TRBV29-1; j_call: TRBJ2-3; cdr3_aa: CSVRGGSTDTQYF
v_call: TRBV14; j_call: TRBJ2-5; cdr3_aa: CASSQGEAVKYQETQYF
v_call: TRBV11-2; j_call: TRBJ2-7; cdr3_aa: CASSLEGTGTIEQYF
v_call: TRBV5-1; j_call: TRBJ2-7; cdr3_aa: CASSLRTGGRTYEQYF
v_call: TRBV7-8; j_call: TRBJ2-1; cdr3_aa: CASQTGTFYNEQFF
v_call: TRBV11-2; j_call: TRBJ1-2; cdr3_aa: CASSSIQGYFWGYTF
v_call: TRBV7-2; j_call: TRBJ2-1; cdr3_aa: CASSLGAGQGAGDEQFF
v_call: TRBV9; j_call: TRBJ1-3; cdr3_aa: CASSIQGTGGNTIYF
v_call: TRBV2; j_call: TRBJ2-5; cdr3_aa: CASSITLDRDKKETQYF
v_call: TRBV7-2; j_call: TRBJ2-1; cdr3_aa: CASSLAILSGHNEQFF
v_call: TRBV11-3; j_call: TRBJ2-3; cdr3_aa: CASSLRTSGSVTDTQYF
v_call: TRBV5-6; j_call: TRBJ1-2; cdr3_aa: CASSSAGTGNYGYTF
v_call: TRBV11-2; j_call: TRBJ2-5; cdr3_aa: CASSPFLGKETQYF
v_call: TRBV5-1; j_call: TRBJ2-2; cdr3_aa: CASSLLGAGELFF
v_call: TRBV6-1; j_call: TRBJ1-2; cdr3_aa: CASSDWQGGPEKGYTF
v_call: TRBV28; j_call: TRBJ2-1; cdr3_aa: CASSGGSGRSEQFF
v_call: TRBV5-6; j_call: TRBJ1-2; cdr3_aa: CASDLQTDNYGYTF
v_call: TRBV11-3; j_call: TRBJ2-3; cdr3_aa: CASSSRSTGGPSTDTQYF
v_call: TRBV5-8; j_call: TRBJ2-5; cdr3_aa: CASSLGQIETQYF
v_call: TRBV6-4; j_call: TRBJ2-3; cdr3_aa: CASSDAHSGRTDTQYF
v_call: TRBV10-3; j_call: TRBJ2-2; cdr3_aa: CAISPTRLAGNTGELFF
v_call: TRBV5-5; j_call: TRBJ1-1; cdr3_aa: CASSLAPDVRNTEAFF
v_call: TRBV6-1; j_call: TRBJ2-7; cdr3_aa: CASKTGQPYEQYF
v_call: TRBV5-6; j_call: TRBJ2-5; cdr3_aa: CASSLDTETQYF
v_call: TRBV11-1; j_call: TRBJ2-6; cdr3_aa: CASSFGQTSGANVLTF
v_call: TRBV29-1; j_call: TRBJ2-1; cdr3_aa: CSVSRGNNEQFF
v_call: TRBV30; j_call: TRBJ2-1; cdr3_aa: CAWSSERGGTYNEQFF
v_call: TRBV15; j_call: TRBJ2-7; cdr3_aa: CATSRDPQSNEQYF
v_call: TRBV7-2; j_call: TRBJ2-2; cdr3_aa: CASSPTQGLNTGELFF
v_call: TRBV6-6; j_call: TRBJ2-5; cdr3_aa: CASSYRQETQYF
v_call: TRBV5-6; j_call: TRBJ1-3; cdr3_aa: CASSLGRGNTIYF
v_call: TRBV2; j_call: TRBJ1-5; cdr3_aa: CASSGDRLHSNQPQHF
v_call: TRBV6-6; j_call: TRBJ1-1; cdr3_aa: CASSYDPGLGEAFF
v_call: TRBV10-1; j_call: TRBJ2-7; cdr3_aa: CASSGTSGSYEQYF
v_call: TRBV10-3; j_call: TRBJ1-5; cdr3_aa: CAIRRQGDYNQPQHF
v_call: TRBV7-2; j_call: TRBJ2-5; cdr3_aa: CASSNLAGDQETQYF
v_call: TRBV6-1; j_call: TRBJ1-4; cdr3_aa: CASSGWTGENEKLFF
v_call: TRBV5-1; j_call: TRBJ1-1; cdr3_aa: CASSSGTGASNTEAFF
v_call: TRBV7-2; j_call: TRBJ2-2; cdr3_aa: CASSLGPRQGELFF
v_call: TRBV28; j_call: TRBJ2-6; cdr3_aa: CARGGSGANVLTF
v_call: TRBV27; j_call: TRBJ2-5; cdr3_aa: CASSSWGTSGGQETQYF
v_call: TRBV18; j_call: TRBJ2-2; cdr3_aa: CASSFRQVANTGELFF
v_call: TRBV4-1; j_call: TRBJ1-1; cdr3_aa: CASSPQTGGNTEAFF
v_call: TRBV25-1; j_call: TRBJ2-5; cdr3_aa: CASRRGSGRAGETQYF
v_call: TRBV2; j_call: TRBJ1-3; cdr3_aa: CASSEQGKRNTIYF